Listed here are 21 T cell receptor beta chains from one sample, sequenced in a study of blood T cell repertoires in COVID-19. Clones were sequenced by immunoSEQ multiplex PCR, and TCRdb holds only the in-frame ones, with some missing. The data show under 350,000 clones, 65% to 90% seen once. The sequenced material came from PBMCs or T cells enriched from blood (not recorded which). These receptor sequences come from a middle-aged woman with acute COVID-19.

The genes are TRBV3-1 (or the pseudogene TRBV3-2) and TRBJ2-7, with TRBD2 identical over 11 bases. Germline V gene data show CDR1 as LGHDT and CDR2 as YNNKEL (reference sequence). Trimming at V came to 0 bases and at J to 5 bases, leaving 6 bases not matched to a gene. CDR3 length: 16 residues. Written as DNA, the CDR3 is TGTGCCAGCAGCCAAGATCCCGATAGCGGGAGGGACGAGCAGTACTTC. Protein: CASSQDPDSGRDEQYF.

This clone was seen only once. The chain combines TRBV2 with TRBJ1-2, with 8 bases identical to TRBD1. V dropped 6 bases and J dropped 4; count of bases not matched to a gene: 7. The CDR3 is 14 amino acids. Germline V CDR1 and CDR2: SNHLY, FYNNEI. The CDR3 loop reads CASSPEDRVYGYTF. The DNA of the CDR3 is TGTGCCAGCAGCCCAGAGGACAGGGTCTATGGCTACACCTTC.

CDR3 nucleotides: TGCGCCAGCAGCCAAGATTTGGTGGAGGGAGAGACCCAGTACTTC. This codes for CASSQDLVEGETQYF. This sequence joins TRBV4-3 and TRBJ2-5, with TRBD2 as a possible D gene (6 bases). The V gene's germline CDR1 is LGHNA and CDR2 YSLEER. This CDR3 is built from 15 residues. V was trimmed by 0 bases and J by 4 bases, leaving 12 bases between them.

This chain links TRBV4-1 with TRBJ2-3; D is perhaps TRBD2 (5 bases). The CDR3 runs to 14 residues. Per germline, CDR1 MGHRA and CDR2 YSYEKL. V gave up 1 base and J gave up 5 bases, with 10 bases separating them. In nucleotides, the CDR3 is TGCGCCAGCAGCCAAGTAAGAGGGAGAGATACGCAGTATTTT. Translation gives CASSQVRGRDTQYF.

The chain combines TRBV10-3 with TRBJ2-2; tentatively, D is TRBD1 (5 bases). CDR1 ENHRY and CDR2 SYGVKD come from the germline V gene. The CDR3 is made up of 13 amino acids. The germline V and J ends were trimmed by 7 bases and 6 bases, with 12 bases remaining between them. The CDR3 coding sequence is TGTGCCATCAAGACACAGGCTCCCGGGGAGCTGTTTTTT. Translating gives CAIKTQAPGELFF.

The chain carries TRBV5-1 and TRBJ1-6, with 8 nucleotides matching TRBD1. J was trimmed by 5 bases and V by 3 bases; bases with no gene match: 7. Germline values: CDR1 SGHRS, CDR2 YFSETQ. This CDR3 has 16 amino acids. The CDR3 spells CASSWTGTGNNSPLHF. The CDR3, as DNA: TGCGCCAGCAGCTGGACCGGGACAGGAAATAATTCACCCCTCCACTTT.

This chain joins TRBV11-2 and TRBJ1-1, with 7 bases fitting TRBD1. Germline V CDR1 and CDR2: SGHAT, FQNNGV. The CDR3 spans 12 residues. V gave up 5 bases and J gave up 8 bases; unmatched junction bases: 5. The CDR3 region has the DNA TGTGCCAGCAGCCGTACAGGGGTAGAAGCTTTCTTT. This translates into CASSRTGVEAFF.

This clone was seen a few times. This chain links TRBV18 with TRBJ1-1; 8 bases match TRBD1. CDR3 size: 16 residues. CDR1 and CDR2 (germline): KGHSH, LQKENI. V shed 4 bases, J shed 3 bases, and the junction held 10 bases outside the gene matches. Here the CDR3 reads CASSQNGQGGDTEAFF. The CDR3 nucleotides are TGTGCCAGCTCACAAAACGGACAGGGAGGGGACACTGAAGCTTTCTTT.

The chain employs TRBV5-1 and TRBJ1-1, with D uncertain. Germline CDR1 and CDR2: SGHRS and YFSETQ. This CDR3 has 15 amino acids. V was trimmed by 0 bases and J by 0 bases, leaving 9 bases between them. CDR3 region: CASSLETQMNTEAFF. CDR3 DNA sequence: TGCGCCAGCAGCTTGGAGACACAAATGAACACTGAAGCTTTCTTT.

The chain combines TRBV11-3 with TRBJ2-1, with TRBD2 as a possible D gene (7 bases). V lost 3 bases, J lost 7 bases, and 16 bases lay in between. Germline V gene sequence: CDR1 SGHNT, CDR2 YENEEA. The CDR3 is 15 residues long. The CDR3 DNA sequence: TGTGCCAGCAGCTTGCGGGGGCCGGGTGCGAATGAGCAGTTCTTC. Residues: CASSLRGPGANEQFF. The variable domain in full, completed from reference TRBV11-3 and TRBJ2-1, reads EAGVVQSPRYKIIEKKQPVAFWCNPISGHNTLYWYLQNLGQGPELLIRYENEEAVDDSQLPKDRFSAERLKGVDSTLKIQPAELGDSAVYLCASSLRGPGANEQFFGPGTRLTVL.

The chain uses TRBV27 and TRBJ1-6; a weak D match, TRBD1 (6 bases). Trimming pared 6 bases from V and 4 bases from J, leaving 19 bases between. This CDR3 comprises 17 residues. Per the germline V gene, CDR1 is MNHEY and CDR2 is SMNVEV (reference sequence). The CDR3 DNA is TGTGCCAGCAGGGACCCGGGCCGGGGGGCTTATAATTCACCCCTCCACTTT. Protein product: CASRDPGRGAYNSPLHF.

In its sample, this clone was seen a few times. This chain uses TRBV2 with TRBJ2-3, with a weak D call TRBD2 (6 bases). The length of the CDR3 is 17 residues. CDR1 and CDR2 (germline): SNHLY, FYNNEI. The V end was cut by 3 bases, the J end by 0 bases, with 16 bases between. CDR3 sequence: CASSEDPSGQSTDTQYF. The CDR3 DNA is TGTGCCAGCAGTGAGGACCCGAGCGGGCAAAGCACAGATACGCAGTATTTT. Full variable domain (rest looked up from reference TRBV2 and TRBJ2-3): EPEVTQTPSHQVTQMGQEVILRCVPISNHLYFYWYRQILGQKVEFLVSFYNNEISEKSEIFDDQFSVERPDGSNFTLKIRSTKLEDSAMYFCASSEDPSGQSTDTQYFGPGTRLTVL.

The chain uses TRBV3-1 (or the pseudogene TRBV3-2) and TRBJ2-2; D perhaps matches TRBD1 (6 bases). The CDR3 has 14 residues. Germline CDR1 reads LGHDT; CDR2 reads YNNKEL (reference sequence). Written as DNA, the CDR3 is TGTGCAGGGGGAACGAACTGGAACACCGGGGAGCTGTTTTTT. It codes for CAGGTNWNTGELFF.

This sequence joins TRBV5-1 and TRBJ2-1; a possible D gene is TRBD2 (7 bases). Germline lookup yields CDR1 SGHRS and CDR2 YFSETQ. This CDR3 is 15 amino acids long. V shed 4 bases and J shed 6 bases, with 17 bases lying between them. CDR3 region: CASSLTGRVLNEQFF. In nucleotides, the CDR3 is TGCGCCAGCAGCCTCACAGGGAGGGTCCTCAATGAGCAGTTCTTC. The full variable domain, in which reference TRBV5-1 and TRBJ2-1 provide the parts outside the CDR3, is KAGVTQTPRYLIKTRGQQVTLSCSPISGHRSVSWYQQTPGQGLQFLFEYFSETQRNKGNFPGRFSGRQFSNSRSEMNVSTLELGDSALYLCASSLTGRVLNEQFFGPGTRLTVL.

This clone was counted a single time. The genes are TRBV5-5 and TRBJ1-1; D unresolved. V was pared by 4 bases and J by 1 base, with 11 bases between. Germline V gene data show CDR1 as SGHKS and CDR2 as YYEKEE (reference sequence). The CDR3 loop spans 14 amino acids. The CDR3 here is CASSPGWRNTEAFF. CDR3 sequence (DNA): TGTGCCAGCAGCCCTGGATGGAGGAACACTGAAGCTTTCTTT.

The chain links TRBV19 to TRBJ1-5; TRBD1 agrees at 9 bases. The CDR3 has 14 amino acids. Per the germline V gene, CDR1 is LNHDA and CDR2 is SQIVND (reference sequence). The junction had 3 bases not matched to a gene; V was cut back by 3 bases and J by 6 bases. CDR3 protein: CASSMTGGSQPQHF. CDR3 nucleotides: TGTGCCAGTAGTATGACAGGGGGTTCTCAGCCCCAGCATTTT.

The chain is built from TRBV3-1 (or the pseudogene TRBV3-2) and TRBJ2-7, with 7 bases aligning to TRBD1. Germline V CDR1 and CDR2: LGHDT, YNNKEL (reference sequence). V was clipped by 3 bases and J by 3 bases; unmatched bases: 8. The CDR3 has 15 amino acids. The DNA for the CDR3 is TGTGCCAGCAGCCAGGGAACGGGACAGTACTACGAGCAGTACTTC. It codes for CASSQGTGQYYEQYF.

The CDR3 reads CASTITVLNTEAFF. Here the CDR3 DNA reads TGTGCCAGCACCATTACAGTCCTGAACACTGAAGCTTTCTTT. The chain combines TRBV6-6 with TRBJ1-1; D not resolved. CDR1 is MNHNY, CDR2 SVGAGI, per germline (reference sequence). This CDR3 region has 14 residues. Trimming took off 7 bases at V and 0 bases at J, with 12 bases between the two ends.

V and J are TRBV10-1 and TRBJ2-7; TRBD2 matches at 10 bases. V gave up 2 bases and J gave up 7 bases; unmatched junction bases: 5. The germline gives CDR1 WNHNN, CDR2 SYGVQD (reference sequence). This CDR3 region has 14 residues. The CDR3 reads CASSETSGNQEQYF. The CDR3 DNA sequence: TGCGCCAGCAGTGAGACTAGCGGGAACCAAGAGCAGTACTTC.

This clone came up many times. The chain uses TRBV5-1 and TRBJ1-2; 11 nucleotides agree with TRBD1. CDR3 length: 16 residues. Trimming cost V 4 bases and J 6 bases; bases outside gene matches: 11. Germline CDR1 and CDR2: SGHRS and YFSETQ. CDR3 DNA sequence: TGCGCCAGCAGCCCGGACAGGGGGCCGGAGAAAAATGGCTACACCTTC. Its translation: CASSPDRGPEKNGYTF.

The gene calls are TRBV7-2 and TRBJ1-3; D is perhaps TRBD1 (5 bases). V was shortened by 2 bases and J by 0 bases, with 17 bases between the two germline ends. CDR1 and CDR2 from the germline V gene are SGHTA and FQGNSA. The CDR3 totals 18 residues. The CDR3 nucleotides read TGTGCCAGCAGCTTATTTGGGGCAGCAATGAGCTCTGGAAACACCATATATTTT. It specifies CASSLFGAAMSSGNTIYF.